This T cell receptor (beta chain) comes out of a study of CD8 T cells in Susac syndrome (dated 2019 in TCRdb). Describing the broader study: Among the Susac syndrome patients who were sequenced, clinically active disease was present in more than 5 and clinical remission was observed in 8 or 9. At blood withdrawal, Susac syndrome patients were therapy-naive, treated with corticosteroids (with IVIg additionally given to some), or treated with IVIg alone. Repertoire sequencing was used to test whether CD8+ T cell activation and differentiation in Susac syndrome was antigen driven. Clonality of the CD8+ T cell repertoire was compared between more than 10 healthy donors, approximately 14 Susac syndrome patients and roughly 16 multiple sclerosis patients. Points the paper makes about the study in general: CD8+ repertoires in Susac syndrome showed clonal expansion, which was highest in CD8+ TEMRA cells and was greater in clinically active patients than in remitting patients. Looking at Susac-specific public clones, the researchers identified fewer than 20 in the total CD8+ repertoire and five or six in the CD8+ TEMRA repertoire. The study acknowledged that relatively few individuals were included in the TCR sequencing and HLA analysis.

Including the terminal cysteine and phenylalanine, the CDR3 comprises 15 residues. Here the CDR3 DNA is all that survives: 45 bases in frame from base 1. Based on the germline V gene (reference sequence), the CDR1 and CDR2 sequences are MNHEY and SMNVEV. Trimming accounts for 6 bases at V and 1 base at J, while the number of junction bases matched to no gene is 6. High-throughput TCR beta sequencing profiled peripheral blood CD8+ and CD4+ T cells from healthy donors, Susac syndrome patients and multiple sclerosis patients. The Susac syndrome patients fulfilled recently defined diagnostic criteria for definite or probable disease. Bulk CD8+ and CD4+ T cells were purified magnetically by negative isolation, whereas CD8+ TEMRA cells were enriched by FACS. Blood was drawn into EDTA tubes, processed within 24 hours, and PBMCs were isolated by density gradient centrifugation. PBMCs intended for TCR sequencing were frozen in liquid nitrogen and were later thawed in a 37 degrees C water bath. The sorted or isolated CD4+, CD8+ and CD8+ TEMRA cells had a purity of 90% or higher.

RNA was extracted using the RNeasy kit, and roughly 0.45 to 1 microgram was reverse transcribed with random hexamers. The immunoSEQ multiplex PCR assay, which covers 54 Vbeta and 13 Jbeta segments, was used to amplify TCR beta CDR3 regions. To correct PCR amplification bias, a synthetic template baseline was used for both primer optimization and computational correction. In the authors' own workflow: Only productive sequences were kept, with reads annotated to V, D and J genes according to IMGT and analyzed in immunoSEQ Analyzer. To calculate clonality, Shannon entropy was normalized by log2 of the number of productive unique sequences and then subtracted from one. For each patient and control, public and private clones were evaluated among the 100 most prevalent clones. Clones were defined as Susac-specific when absent from the healthy and MS cohorts, from approximately 970 published viral clones and from other ImmuneACCESS disease sequences. Using fastp at Q25 and MiXCR, TCRdb reprocessed the public reads and kept productive beta chains. Each CDR3 protein gets just one entry, which takes the most common genes and DNA from the rows behind it. None of the V and J calls come from the authors' own analysis; TCRdb made them. Present in this sample are some 100,000 distinct CDR3 sequences, roughly 96% of which were seen just once. Less than 0.35% of the sample belongs to the ten largest clones.

A note on this clonotype: What antigen it recognizes has not been identified. Per-base quality was not reported, and no clone a single base away is much larger than it.

The chain is assembled from TRBV27 and TRBJ2-1; TRBD2 lines up with 7 middle nucleotides. The specimen sequenced was CD8+ T cells from PBMCs. This TCR came from a human donor with Susac syndrome. CDR3 reads: CASSEQRDSYNEQFF. At the DNA level, the sequence is TGTGCCAGCAGCGAACAGCGGGATTCCTACAATGAGCAGTTCTTC.